This T cell receptor beta chain was found in a study of blood T cell repertoires in COVID-19. Study-wide context: Samples of COVID-19 (acute and convalescent) were obtained from the United States, Italy and Spain.

The trim removed 5 bases at V and 5 bases at J, leaving 10 bases unmatched. The CDR3 is made up of 15 amino acids. Per germline, CDR1 SGHRS and CDR2 YFSETQ. Per the authors' pipeline: Amplification from reference gene primers served as the basis for estimated nucleated cell counts. The table came from immunoSEQ multiplex PCR; TCRdb's copy has only in-frame clones and leaves some out. The DNA gave D and trimming, while V, J and clone size come from that table. The data contain about 35,000 clones, more than 70% of them singletons. The V gene is TRBV5-1, the J gene TRBJ2-1, with 7 bases matching TRBD2. The sample consisted of peripheral blood. This receptor was taken from a human donor in a cohort sampled during active COVID-19. The CDR3 region is CASRPPGGLNNEQFF. The CDR3 region has the DNA TGCGCCAGCAGACCCCCCGGGGGGTTGAACAATGAGCAGTTCTTC.